This entry lists 19 T cell receptor beta chains sequenced from one sample in a study of vaccination and CD4 T cells after COVID-19. Cultured CD4+ T-cell DNA underwent Oncomine TCR Beta short-read sequencing. Researchers extracted genomic DNA from CD4+ T cells that had been cultured. TCRdb passed the PCR reads through MiXCR, listing each CDR3 protein once. The data hold more than 8,500 distinct CDR3 sequences, with around 28% observed a single time. Which antigens these TCRs recognize remains unknown. Sample treatment: approximately nine-day PBMC culture with coronavirus spike peptide pools or control peptides (ViraFEST assay). Gathering of the CD4+ T cells, from the unexposed donor, took place before the COVID-19 pandemic (2011-2018). Sequencing was carried out using CD4+ T cells from blood, cultured in vitro. These receptors were obtained from a human donor in good health.

The genes are TRBV29-1 and TRBJ1-2; no clear D gene. V dropped 2 bases and J dropped 4 bases, with 8 bases sitting between them. The CDR3 runs to 12 residues. Per germline, CDR1 SQVTM and CDR2 ANQGSEA. Here the CDR3 DNA reads TGCAGCGTTGAAAAGGGTATCTATGGCTACACCTTC. Translating it yields CSVEKGIYGYTF.

The rearrangement joins TRBV30 to TRBJ1-1; TRBD1 agrees at 7 bases. Germline loops: CDR1 GTSNPN, CDR2 SVGIG (reference sequence). The length of the CDR3 is 13 residues. V was clipped by 4 bases and J by 1 base; unmatched bases: 3. The CDR3 region is CAWNDRANTEAFF. The CDR3 coding sequence is TGTGCCTGGAACGACAGGGCGAACACTGAAGCTTTCTTT. Using reference TRBV30 and TRBJ1-1 for the parts outside the CDR3, the full variable domain is SQTIHQWPATLVQPVGSPLSLECTVEGTSNPNLYWYRQAAGRGLQLLFYSVGIGQISSEVPQNLSASRPQDRQFILSSKKLLLSDSGFYLCAWNDRANTEAFFGQGTRLTVV.

This clonotype is categorized as medium-sized. The chain joins TRBV20-1 to TRBJ1-5; D perhaps matches TRBD1 (6 bases). Trimming cost V 0 bases and J 0 bases, with 18 bases left between them. Looked up from germline, CDR1 is DFQATT and CDR2 is SNEGSKA (reference sequence). The CDR3 length is 18 residues. CDR3: CSARDVRGRTGSNQPQHF. In DNA form, the CDR3 reads TGCAGTGCTAGAGATGTCCGGGGGCGCACTGGTAGCAATCAGCCCCAGCATTTT.

This clonotype ranks as medium-sized. This CDR3 reads CASSGGQGGETQYF. The CDR3 DNA reads as TGTGCCAGCAGTGGGGGTCAGGGAGGGGAGACCCAGTACTTC. The chain joins TRBV27 to TRBJ2-5; TRBD2 agrees at 7 bases. The CDR3 has 14 amino acids. V lost 5 bases, J lost 5 bases, and 8 bases stayed unmatched. Germline V CDR1 and CDR2: MNHEY, SMNVEV (reference sequence).

The chain has TRBV28 and TRBJ2-5; 13 bases align to TRBD2. The V gene's germline CDR1 is MDHEN and CDR2 SYDVKM. The CDR3 has 16 residues. The junction had 8 bases not matched to a gene; V was cut back by 5 bases and J by 5 bases. The CDR3 reads CASSPMGLAGWETQYF. CDR3 DNA: TGTGCCAGCAGTCCGATGGGACTAGCGGGATGGGAGACCCAGTACTTC.

The genes are TRBV6-1 and TRBJ2-5; 8 bases map to TRBD2. CDR3 length: 14 residues. Germline V CDR1 and CDR2: MNHNS, SASEGT. The trim removed 6 bases at V and 2 bases at J, leaving 5 bases unmatched. The CDR3 coding sequence is TGTGCCAGCAGAGCCGGGACTAGACAAGAGACCCAGTACTTC. This codes for CASRAGTRQETQYF.

In its sample, this clonotype was seen a few times. The V and J genes are TRBV7-9 and TRBJ2-7, with D maybe TRBD1 (7 bases). Germline V gene lookup returns CDR1 SEHNR and CDR2 FQNEAQ (reference sequence). The CDR3 sequence is 18 residues long. Trimming took off 0 bases at V and 4 bases at J, with 22 bases between the two ends. The CDR3 region is CASSLALTGGDSNYEQYF. The CDR3 DNA reads as TGTGCCAGCAGCTTAGCCCTAACCGGCGGGGACAGTAATTACGAGCAGTACTTC.

The chain couples TRBV28 to TRBJ1-5; 7 bases fit TRBD1. The ends lost 4 bases at V and 4 bases at J; junction bases unmatched: 7. The CDR3 spans 15 residues. Germline-derived CDR1 and CDR2 are MDHEN and SYDVKM. CDR3 sequence (DNA): TGTGCCAGCAGTTCTGGACAGGCGTTAAATCAGCCCCAGCATTTT. Translating gives CASSSGQALNQPQHF.

The chain has TRBV20-1 and TRBJ2-4; 7 nucleotides match TRBD2. The CDR3 runs to 14 residues. Germline V gives CDR1 DFQATT, CDR2 SNEGSKA (reference sequence). J gave up 3 bases and V 6 bases, and 8 bases lay outside the gene matches. CDR3 DNA sequence: TGCAGTGCGCCCTCCCTAGCGGACAAAAACATTCAGTACTTC. This codes for CSAPSLADKNIQYF.

This clonotype has only a few counts. This chain uses TRBV6-2 or TRBV6-3 with TRBJ2-5; no clear D. CDR3 size: 15 residues. V gave up 0 bases and J gave up 9 bases, with 17 bases separating them. Germline loops: CDR1 MNHEY, CDR2 SVGEGT. CDR3 amino acids: CASSYSGHLWASQYF. CDR3 bases: TGTGCCAGCAGTTACTCGGGCCATCTGTGGGCTTCCCAGTACTTC.

On this clonotype itself: A junction end diverges from the germline sequence, so it may reflect a read error. This chain links TRBV6-2 or TRBV6-3 with TRBJ2-7, with D possibly matching TRBD2 (5 bases). The CDR3 totals 14 residues. The germline V gene encodes CDR1 MNHEY and CDR2 SVGEGT. The CDR3 region is CASSYSEVSSEQYF. CDR3 sequence (DNA): TGTGCCAGCAGTTACTCGGAGGTCTCCTCCGAGCAGTACTTC.

This chain uses TRBV6-5 with TRBJ2-6; no definite D call. CDR1 is MNHEY and CDR2 is SVGAGI in the germline V gene. This CDR3 comprises 17 residues. Trimming left V 1 base short and J 0 bases short, with 10 bases between. The CDR3 DNA is TGTGCCAGCAGTTACTGGTTGGGCAGCTCTGGGGCCAACGTCCTGACTTTC. Its protein is CASSYWLGSSGANVLTF.

This sequence joins TRBV27 and TRBJ2-3; 7 bases fit TRBD1. The germline V gene has CDR1 MNHEY and CDR2 SMNVEV (reference sequence). This CDR3 is 19 amino acids long. V dropped 0 bases and J dropped 2; count of bases not matched to a gene: 14. CDR3 nucleotide sequence: TGTGCCAGCAGTTTATCCTCCTGGGGGACAGCCGCATACACAGATACGCAGTATTTT. Translation gives CASSLSSWGTAAYTDTQYF.

This clonotype was counted a few times. The chain employs TRBV6-2 or TRBV6-3 and TRBJ1-1; no reliable D call. CDR1 MNHEY and CDR2 SVGEGT come from the germline V gene. V lost 0 bases, J lost 8 bases, and 19 bases lay in between. The CDR3 has 16 amino acids. The CDR3 DNA is TGTGCCAGCAGTTACTCGAGATCCGTGGAGGGTGGGGAAGCTTTCTTT. It translates to CASSYSRSVEGGEAFF.

In DNA form, the CDR3 reads TGTGCCAGCAGCTACAATACAGGGGGCGCGGAGAAACTGTTTTTT. Translated: CASSYNTGGAEKLFF. This chain joins TRBV7-2 and TRBJ1-4; 9 bases are a match to TRBD1. Germline CDR1 is SGHTA and CDR2 is FQGNSA. V lost 4 bases and J lost 11; bases outside the gene matches: 11. The CDR3 spans 15 residues. Full variable domain (missing parts from reference TRBV7-2 and TRBJ1-4): GAGVSQSPSNKVTEKGKDVELRCDPISGHTALYWYRQSLGQGLEFLIYFQGNSAPDKSGLPSDRFSAERTGGSVSTLTIQRTQQEDSAVYLCASSYNTGGAEKLFFGSGTQLSVL.

The chain joins TRBV20-1 to TRBJ2-5; TRBD2 matches 13 bases. The CDR3 is 15 residues long. Germline CDR1 DFQATT, CDR2 SNEGSKA (reference sequence). V shed 5 bases and J 5 bases; nucleotides not matched to a gene: 8. This chain's CDR3 is CSALPPTSGRETQYF. In DNA form, the CDR3 reads TGCAGTGCTTTACCCCCGACTAGCGGGAGGGAGACCCAGTACTTC.

There are a few counts of this clonotype. The gene calls are TRBV6-1 and TRBJ2-2; 11 bases are shared with TRBD2. The J segment lost 7 bases and the V segment lost 6 bases, leaving 4 bases of the junction unmatched. This CDR3 contains 14 residues. Germline CDR1 MNHNS, CDR2 SASEGT. The CDR3 sequence: CASSGGTSGGELFF. CDR3 bases: TGTGCCAGCAGCGGTGGGACTAGCGGCGGGGAGCTGTTTTTT.

The J gene is TRBJ2-1, the V gene TRBV6-1; 8 positions match TRBD1. The CDR3 runs to 14 residues. V dropped 5 bases and J dropped 7; count of bases not matched to a gene: 7. Germline loops: CDR1 MNHNS, CDR2 SASEGT. The CDR3 DNA sequence: TGTGCCAGCAGTCAGGGACAGGAAAGGAATGAGCAGTTCTTC. This gives the protein CASSQGQERNEQFF.

In this sample, this clonotype turned up a few times. The chain has TRBV29-1 and TRBJ2-5; 8 positions agree with TRBD1. Germline CDR1 and CDR2: SQVTM and ANQGSEA. J gave up 5 bases and V 7 bases, and 6 bases lay outside the gene matches. The CDR3 runs 12 residues. The CDR3 loop reads CSAGTGLETQYF. The CDR3 nucleotides are TGCAGCGCTGGGACAGGTCTCGAGACCCAGTACTTC.